This TCR beta chain appears in the sequencing data of a study of T-cell reconstitution after alpha-beta-depleted transplantation in children. Study results and caveats: Newly made T cells mostly supplied T-cell counts and diversity one year after transplant. Surviving recipient T cells and intrathymic progenitors accounted for some patients' high TCRbeta diversity at day 60. In patients about two months after transplant, alpha-beta T cells reportedly arose from several hundred expanded graft clones.

Of note for this clonotype: No antigen is known for it.

The TCRbeta library incorporated unique molecular identifiers. TCRdb reprocessed the PCR reads via MiXCR and lists one record per CDR3 protein. The sample lists fewer than 750,000 distinct CDR3 sequences, around 27% occurring once. The TCR was taken from a boy younger than two with Wiskott-Aldrich syndrome, due to receive a stem cell transplant. Sequences were derived from PBMCs, sampled before TCRalphabeta/CD19-depleted stem cell transplant.

CDR3 DNA sequence: TGTGCCAGCAGTGATGGGTCAGGGTATGAAAAACTGTTTTTT. Translated, it gives CASSDGSGYEKLFF. The chain links TRBV2 to TRBJ1-4; tentatively, D is TRBD1 (5 bases). Trimming took off 3 bases at V and 6 bases at J, with 11 bases between the two ends. CDR3 size: 14 residues. The germline V gene has CDR1 SNHLY and CDR2 FYNNEI. Full variable domain (outside the CDR3, taken from reference TRBV2 and TRBJ1-4): EPEVTQTPSHQVTQMGQEVILRCVPISNHLYFYWYRQILGQKVEFLVSFYNNEISEKSEIFDDQFSVERPDGSNFTLKIRSTKLEDSAMYFCASSDGSGYEKLFFGSGTQLSVL.